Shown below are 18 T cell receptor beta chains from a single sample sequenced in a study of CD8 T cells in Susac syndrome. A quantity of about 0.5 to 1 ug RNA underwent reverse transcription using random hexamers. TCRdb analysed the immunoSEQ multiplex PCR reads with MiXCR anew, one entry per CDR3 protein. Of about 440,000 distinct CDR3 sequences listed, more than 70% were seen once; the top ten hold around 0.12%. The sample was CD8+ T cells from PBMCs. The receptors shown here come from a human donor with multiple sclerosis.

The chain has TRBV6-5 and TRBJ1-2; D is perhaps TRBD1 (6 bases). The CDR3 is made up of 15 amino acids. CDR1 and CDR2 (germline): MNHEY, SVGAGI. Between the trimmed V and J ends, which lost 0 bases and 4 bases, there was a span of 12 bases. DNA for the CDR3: TGTGCCAGCAGTTACTCGGCAGGGACATCCTATGGCTACACCTTC. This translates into CASSYSAGTSYGYTF.

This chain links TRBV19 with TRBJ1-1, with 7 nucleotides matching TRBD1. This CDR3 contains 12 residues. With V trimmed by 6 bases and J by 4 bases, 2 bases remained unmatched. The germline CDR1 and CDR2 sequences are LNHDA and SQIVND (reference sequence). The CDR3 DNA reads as TGTGCCAGTAGGGGGACAGTCACTGAAGCTTTCTTT. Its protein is CASRGTVTEAFF. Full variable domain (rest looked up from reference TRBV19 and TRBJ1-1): DGGITQSPKYLFRKEGQNVTLSCEQNLNHDAMYWYRQDPGQGLRLIYYSQIVNDFQKGDIAEGYSVSREKKESFPLTVTSAQKNPTAFYLCASRGTVTEAFFGQGTRLTVV.

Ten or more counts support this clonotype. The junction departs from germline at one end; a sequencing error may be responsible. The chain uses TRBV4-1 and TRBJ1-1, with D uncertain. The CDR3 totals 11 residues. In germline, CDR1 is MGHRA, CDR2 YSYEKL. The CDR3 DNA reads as TGTGCCAGCAGTCAGAACACTGAAGCTTTCTTT. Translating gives CASSQNTEAFF.

The CDR3 here is CASSQEIGIGDEQFF. Here the CDR3 DNA reads TGCGCCAGCAGCCAAGAAATCGGGATTGGCGATGAGCAGTTCTTC. V and J are TRBV4-1 and TRBJ2-1, with D possibly being TRBD2 (5 bases). Between the trimmed V and J ends, which lost 0 bases and 8 bases, there was a span of 14 bases. This CDR3 has 15 amino acids. Germline CDR1 is MGHRA and CDR2 is YSYEKL.

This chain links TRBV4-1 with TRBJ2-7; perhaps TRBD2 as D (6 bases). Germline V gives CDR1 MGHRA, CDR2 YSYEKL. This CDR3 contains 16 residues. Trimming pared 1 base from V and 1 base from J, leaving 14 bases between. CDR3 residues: CASSQVYSGESYEQYF. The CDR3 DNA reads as TGCGCCAGCAGCCAAGTTTATTCGGGAGAGTCCTACGAGCAGTACTTC.

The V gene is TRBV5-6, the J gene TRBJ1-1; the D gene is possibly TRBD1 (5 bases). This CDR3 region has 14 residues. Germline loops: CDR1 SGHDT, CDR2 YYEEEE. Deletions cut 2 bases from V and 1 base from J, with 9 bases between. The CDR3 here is CASSFAQANTEAFF. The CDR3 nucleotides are TGTGCCAGCAGCTTTGCACAGGCGAACACTGAAGCTTTCTTT. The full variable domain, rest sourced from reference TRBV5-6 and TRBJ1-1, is DAGVTQSPTHLIKTRGQQVTLRCSPKSGHDTVSWYQQALGQGPQFIFQYYEEEERQRGNFPDRFSGHQFPNYSSELNVNALLLGDSALYLCASSFAQANTEAFFGQGTRLTVV.

This chain's CDR3 is CASSQEGLGRGPSTEAFF. The CDR3 bases are TGCGCCAGCAGCCAAGAGGGTCTCGGCAGGGGGCCGAGCACTGAAGCTTTCTTT. This chain connects TRBV4-1 to TRBJ1-1; 8 bases fit TRBD1. CDR1 is MGHRA, CDR2 YSYEKL, per germline. J lost 4 bases, V lost 0 bases, and 13 bases had no gene match. The CDR3 runs 18 residues.

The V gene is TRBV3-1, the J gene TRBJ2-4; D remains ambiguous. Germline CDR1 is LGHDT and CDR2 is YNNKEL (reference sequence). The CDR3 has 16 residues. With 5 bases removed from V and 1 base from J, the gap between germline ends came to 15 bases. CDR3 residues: CASSERDMVAKNIQYF. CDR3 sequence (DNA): TGTGCCAGCAGCGAACGCGATATGGTGGCCAAAAACATTCAGTACTTC.

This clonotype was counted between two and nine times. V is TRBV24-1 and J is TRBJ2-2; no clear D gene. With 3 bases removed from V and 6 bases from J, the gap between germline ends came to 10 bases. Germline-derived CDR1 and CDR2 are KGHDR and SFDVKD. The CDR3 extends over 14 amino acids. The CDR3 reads CATSDERHSGELFF. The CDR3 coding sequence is TGTGCCACCAGTGATGAGAGACATTCCGGGGAGCTGTTTTTT.

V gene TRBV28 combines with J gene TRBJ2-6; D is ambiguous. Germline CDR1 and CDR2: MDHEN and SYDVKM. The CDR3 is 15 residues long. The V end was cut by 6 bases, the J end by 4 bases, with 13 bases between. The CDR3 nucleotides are TGTGCCAGCAGGTCGCCGGCCTCCGGGGCCAACGTCCTGACTTTC. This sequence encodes CASRSPASGANVLTF. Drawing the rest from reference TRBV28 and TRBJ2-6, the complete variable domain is DVKVTQSSRYLVKRTGEKVFLECVQDMDHENMFWYRQDPGLGLRLIYFSYDVKMKEKGDIPEGYSVSREKKERFSLILESASTNQTSMYLCASRSPASGANVLTFGAGSRLTVL.

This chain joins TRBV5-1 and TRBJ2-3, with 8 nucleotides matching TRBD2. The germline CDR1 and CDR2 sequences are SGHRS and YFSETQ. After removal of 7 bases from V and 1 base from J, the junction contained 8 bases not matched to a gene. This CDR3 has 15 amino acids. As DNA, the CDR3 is TGCGCCAGCTCGATCGGGCGGGGGGGCACAGATACGCAGTATTTT. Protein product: CASSIGRGGTDTQYF.

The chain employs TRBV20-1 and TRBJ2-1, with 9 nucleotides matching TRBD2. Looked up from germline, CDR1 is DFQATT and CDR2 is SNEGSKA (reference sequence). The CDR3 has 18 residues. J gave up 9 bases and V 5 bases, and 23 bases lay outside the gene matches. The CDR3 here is CSALPEAGGPRGTLEQFF. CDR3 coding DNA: TGCAGTGCTCTCCCCGAGGCGGGAGGGCCGAGGGGTACACTTGAGCAGTTCTTC.

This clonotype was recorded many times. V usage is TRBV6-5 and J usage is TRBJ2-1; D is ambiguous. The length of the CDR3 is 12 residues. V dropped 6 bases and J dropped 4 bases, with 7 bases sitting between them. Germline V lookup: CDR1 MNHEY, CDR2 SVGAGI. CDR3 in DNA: TGTGCCAGCAGCCCCGGATACAATGAGCAGTTCTTC. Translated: CASSPGYNEQFF.

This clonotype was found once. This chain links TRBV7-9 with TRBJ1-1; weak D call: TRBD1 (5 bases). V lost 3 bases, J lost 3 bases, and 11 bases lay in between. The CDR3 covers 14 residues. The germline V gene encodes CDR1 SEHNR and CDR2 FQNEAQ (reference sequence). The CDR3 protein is CASSLYGGDTEAFF. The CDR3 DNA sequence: TGTGCCAGCAGCTTGTACGGGGGAGACACTGAAGCTTTCTTT.

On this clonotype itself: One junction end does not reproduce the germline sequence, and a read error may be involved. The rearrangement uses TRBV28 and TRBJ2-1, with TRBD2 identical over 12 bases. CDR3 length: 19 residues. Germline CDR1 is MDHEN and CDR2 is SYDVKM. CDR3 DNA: TGTGCCAGCAGTTCCGGCCACACACTAGCGGGAGGCCCCTACGATGAGCAGTTCTTC. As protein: CASSSGHTLAGGPYDEQFF.

CDR3 nucleotide sequence: TGTGCCAGCAGATCAGAAGCGGGATGGTTCGACGAGCAGTACTTC. Translated: CASRSEAGWFDEQYF. The V call is TRBV6-5, the J call TRBJ2-7; 7 bases line up with TRBD2. Germline loops: CDR1 MNHEY, CDR2 SVGAGI. V was clipped by 6 bases and J by 5 bases; unmatched bases: 13. This CDR3 comprises 15 residues.

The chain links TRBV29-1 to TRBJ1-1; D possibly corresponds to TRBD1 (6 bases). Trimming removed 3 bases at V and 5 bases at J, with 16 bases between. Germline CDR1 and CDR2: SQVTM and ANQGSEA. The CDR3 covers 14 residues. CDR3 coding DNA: TGCAGCGTTGAGGGGACAACCCTTCTTACTGAAGCTTTCTTT. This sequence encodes CSVEGTTLLTEAFF.

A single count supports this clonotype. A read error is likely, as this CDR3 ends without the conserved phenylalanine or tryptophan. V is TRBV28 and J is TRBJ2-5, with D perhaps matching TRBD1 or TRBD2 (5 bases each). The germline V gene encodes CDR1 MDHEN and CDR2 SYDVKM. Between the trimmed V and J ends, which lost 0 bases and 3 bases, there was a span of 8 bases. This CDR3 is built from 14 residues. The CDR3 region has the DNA TGTGCCAGCAGTTTATGGGGGCGGGAAGAGACCCAGTACCTC. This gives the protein CASSLWGREETQYL.